This is a list of T cell receptor beta chains from one sample in a study of OX40 agonist ivuxolimab in advanced cancers. Profiled with immunoSEQ multiplex PCR; TCRdb holds only in-frame clones, not every one. The table lists tens of thousands of clones, approximately 91% of them singletons. The specimen comprised CD4+ or CD8+ T cells sorted from blood, sampled in a trial of the OX40 agonist ivuxolimab. The receptors stem from an adult with an advanced solid tumor such as melanoma, head and neck, liver or kidney cancer. Both conserved end residues are part of each CDR3.

v_call	j_call	cdr3_aa
TRBV4-1	TRBJ1-1	CASSQDSGQLNLNTEAFF
TRBV19	TRBJ2-5	CASSDPTGVEETQYF
TRBV4-2	TRBJ1-3	CASSQDYVPGNTIYF
TRBV7-9	TRBJ2-5	CASRQGEEETQYF
TRBV5-4	TRBJ2-7	CASSLTGIPYEQYF
TRBV7-2	TRBJ1-1	CASSPGRLEAFF
TRBV7-2	TRBJ2-2	CASSLSPRGGTGELFF
TRBV11-2	TRBJ2-5	CASSLTTQETQYF
TRBV5-6	TRBJ2-2	CASSPQLIRDTGELFF
TRBV13	TRBJ1-6	CASSLGGNYNSPLHF
TRBV13	TRBJ2-3	CASSRADGLAGGTDTQYF
TRBV19	TRBJ2-1	CASKDSGSSYNEQFF
TRBV28	TRBJ1-2	CASSFLDRSGGNYGYTF
TRBV18	TRBJ1-2	CASSPEVGLEGYTF
TRBV6-5	TRBJ2-7	CASNPYGASSYEQYF
TRBV15	TRBJ1-2	CATSRDRGSAFYGYTF
TRBV30	TRBJ1-4	CAWSIGAGGEKLFF
TRBV9	TRBJ1-4	CASSVGWASANEKLFF
TRBV5-6	TRBJ2-7	CASNPGRESYEQYF
TRBV11-2	TRBJ1-4	CASSLGHGGLREKLFF
TRBV9	TRBJ2-3	CASSVGQGTDTQYF
TRBV6-1	TRBJ2-7	CASSGRGRKSYEQYF
TRBV7-9	TRBJ1-3	CASSLADSSGNTIYF
TRBV15	TRBJ2-5	CATSRALRGQETQYF
TRBV5-1	TRBJ1-1	CASSLGVYGGTEAFF
TRBV7-9	TRBJ1-5	CASSNDRQGPRPQHF
TRBV6-1	TRBJ2-1	CASMGGLANEQFF
TRBV19	TRBJ1-1	CASSEQGMNTEAFF
TRBV4-3	TRBJ1-2	CASSQGPDGYTF
TRBV2	TRBJ2-7	CASFSEASGPSYEQYF
TRBV7-2	TRBJ2-3	CASSGSGGAFGDTQYF